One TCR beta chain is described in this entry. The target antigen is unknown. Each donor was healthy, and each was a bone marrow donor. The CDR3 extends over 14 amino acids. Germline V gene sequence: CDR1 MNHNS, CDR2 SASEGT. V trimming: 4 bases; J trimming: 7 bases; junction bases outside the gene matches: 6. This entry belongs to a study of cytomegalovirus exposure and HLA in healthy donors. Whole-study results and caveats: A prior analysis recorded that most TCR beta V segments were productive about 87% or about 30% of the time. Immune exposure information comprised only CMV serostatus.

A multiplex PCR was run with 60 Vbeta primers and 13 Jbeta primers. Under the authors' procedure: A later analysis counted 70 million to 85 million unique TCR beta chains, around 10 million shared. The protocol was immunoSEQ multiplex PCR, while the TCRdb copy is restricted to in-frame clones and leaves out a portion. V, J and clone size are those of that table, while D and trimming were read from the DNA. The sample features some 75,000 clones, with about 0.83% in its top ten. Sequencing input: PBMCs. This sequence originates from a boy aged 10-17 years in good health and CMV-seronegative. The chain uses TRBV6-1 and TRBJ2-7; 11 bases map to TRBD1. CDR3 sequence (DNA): TGTGCCAGCAGTGCCGGGACAGGGGGGGAAGAGCAGTACTTC. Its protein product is CASSAGTGGEEQYF.